Following are 19 T cell receptor beta chains from one sample sequenced in a study of cytomegalovirus exposure and HLA in healthy donors. The PCR ran on 60 Vbeta and 13 Jbeta primers. Some clones are missing from TCRdb's copy, which holds only in-frame ones; the method was immunoSEQ multiplex PCR. The sample lists about 140,000 clones, roughly three quarters occurring once. Material for sequencing was PBMCs. The source of these receptors is a woman in her thirties or forties in good health and CMV-seronegative.

The chain recombines TRBV2 with TRBJ1-2; no firm D call. V was cut by 8 bases and J by 8 bases, with 15 bases left in between. The CDR3 sequence is 12 residues long. Germline CDR1 is SNHLY and CDR2 is FYNNEI. Written as DNA, the CDR3 is TGTGCCAGCCAGACGGGGTTGGAGGGCTACACCTTC. Translated, it gives CASQTGLEGYTF.

This chain uses TRBV4-1 with TRBJ2-7, with a possible D match to TRBD2 (5 bases). V dropped 3 bases and J dropped 4 bases, with 16 bases sitting between them. The CDR3 spans 15 residues. The germline V gene encodes CDR1 MGHRA and CDR2 YSYEKL. The CDR3, as DNA: TGCGCCAGCAGCCAGGACTGGAGGAGGAATTACGAGCAGTACTTC. Protein sequence: CASSQDWRRNYEQYF.

V is TRBV15 and J is TRBJ1-1; D perhaps matches TRBD1 (5 bases). The CDR3 consists of 19 residues. V shed 0 bases and J shed 2 bases, with 22 bases lying between them. Germline-derived CDR1 and CDR2 are LNHNV and YYDKDF (reference sequence). The CDR3 nucleotides read TGTGCCACCAGCAGAGATTTAAGTGGGGCTTCGTATACAAACACTGAAGCTTTCTTT. It encodes CATSRDLSGASYTNTEAFF.

V is TRBV11-2 and J is TRBJ1-4; no firm D call. Trimming stripped 1 base from V and 7 bases from J, with 7 bases between. Germline CDR1 and CDR2: SGHAT and FQNNGV. CDR3 length: 13 residues. CDR3 DNA: TGTGCCAGCAGCTTAGGCGGTGGTGAAAAACTGTTTTTT. It yields the protein CASSLGGGEKLFF.

The chain couples TRBV6-5 to TRBJ2-1; D is undetermined. Trimming stripped 4 bases from V and 8 bases from J, with 15 bases between. There are 14 residues in the CDR3. Germline V gene sequence: CDR1 MNHEY, CDR2 SVGAGI. CDR3 nucleotides: TGTGCCAGCAGTTCCGACGGGTTATGGTATGAGCAGTTCTTC. The encoded protein is CASSSDGLWYEQFF.

The table lists this clone with a count of one. The chain has TRBV7-9 and TRBJ2-1, with 9 bases aligning to TRBD2. The junction had 11 bases not matched to a gene; V was cut back by 3 bases and J by 5 bases. Germline CDR1 is SEHNR and CDR2 is FQNEAQ (reference sequence). CDR3 size: 17 residues. For the CDR3, the DNA is TGTGCCAGCAGCTTCGGGGGGAGCGGGGGGCTCAACAATGAGCAGTTCTTC. Residues: CASSFGGSGGLNNEQFF.

The chain links TRBV11-3 to TRBJ2-5; 9 bases fit TRBD1. Germline V gene sequence: CDR1 SGHNT, CDR2 YENEEA. The CDR3 loop spans 14 amino acids. Trimming at V came to 5 bases and at J to 4 bases, leaving 5 bases not matched to a gene. CDR3 coding DNA: TGTGCCAGCAGCGCAGGGACAGGGAGAGAGACCCAGTACTTC. This sequence encodes CASSAGTGRETQYF.

In its sample, this clone was seen a few times. This chain uses TRBV30 with TRBJ1-4; D call uncertain. CDR1 GTSNPN and CDR2 SVGIG come from the germline V gene (reference sequence). The CDR3 extends over 10 amino acids. The DNA of the CDR3 is TGTGCGGGAGAGCTAACAAAACTGTTTTTT. This codes for CAGELTKLFF.

The chain joins TRBV4-3 to TRBJ2-3; D is perhaps TRBD2 (6 bases). In germline, CDR1 is LGHNA, CDR2 YSLEER. The V end was cut by 1 base, the J end by 7 bases, with 12 bases between. There are 14 residues in the CDR3. The CDR3 coding sequence is TGCGCCAGCAGCCAAGGTGGGGGGACTTATACGCAGTATTTT. Protein: CASSQGGGTYTQYF.

This clone was picked up a small number of times. This chain connects TRBV5-4 to TRBJ2-7; 11 nucleotides line up with TRBD1. After removal of 4 bases from V and 7 bases from J, the junction contained 10 bases not matched to a gene. The CDR3 runs 15 residues. In germline, CDR1 is SGHNT, CDR2 YYREEE (reference sequence). CDR3 nucleotides: TGTGCCAGCAGCCAAGGACAGGGGGCGCTTAGGGAGCAGTACTTC. It is translated as CASSQGQGALREQYF.

The chain recombines TRBV9 with TRBJ2-1, with 9 bases aligning to TRBD2. V lost 0 bases, J lost 6 bases, and 10 bases stayed unmatched. Germline V CDR1 and CDR2: SGDLS, YYNGEE. The length of the CDR3 is 17 residues. The CDR3, as DNA: TGTGCCAGCAGCGTAGTATCTGTGGCGGGAGGGGCCAATGAGCAGTTCTTC. It is translated as CASSVVSVAGGANEQFF.

The J gene is TRBJ1-1, the V gene TRBV5-1; D might be TRBD1 (6 bases). Germline CDR1 and CDR2: SGHRS and YFSETQ. CDR3 length equals 14 residues. Trimming left V 1 base short and J 5 bases short, with 12 bases between. In nucleotides, the CDR3 is TGCGCCAGCAGCTTGTCTGGGACATATACTGAAGCTTTCTTT. Encoded protein: CASSLSGTYTEAFF.

CDR3 residues: CASSDPGQGVEKLFF. For the CDR3, the DNA is TGCGCCAGCAGCGATCCGGGACAGGGGGTTGAAAAACTGTTTTTT. This rearrangement joins TRBV5-1 to TRBJ1-4, with 11 bases that match TRBD1. The ends lost 4 bases at V and 7 bases at J; junction bases unmatched: 6. The CDR3 contains 15 residues. Germline values: CDR1 SGHRS, CDR2 YFSETQ.

About this clone: Other DNA sequences from this sample encode an identical CDR3 as well. The rearrangement links TRBV30 to TRBJ1-1, with D perhaps TRBD1 (6 bases). CDR3 length: 13 amino acids. Germline loops: CDR1 GTSNPN, CDR2 SVGIG (reference sequence). With 1 base removed from V and 1 base from J, the gap between germline ends came to 7 bases. The CDR3 protein is CAWSGGPNTEAFF. Here the CDR3 DNA reads TGTGCCTGGAGTGGGGGGCCGAACACTGAAGCTTTCTTT.

This rearrangement joins TRBV5-6 to TRBJ1-2, with D maybe TRBD1 (6 bases). The ends were cut back, 4 bases at V and 2 bases at J, with 12 bases in the middle. The CDR3 is 14 residues long. Per the germline V gene, CDR1 is SGHDT and CDR2 is YYEEEE. The CDR3 region is CASSPDRSNYGYTF. The CDR3 DNA reads as TGTGCCAGCAGCCCAGACAGGTCAAACTATGGCTACACCTTC.

This chain links TRBV21-1 with TRBJ2-2; no DNA check was done on the table's D call, TRBD1. TRBV21-1 is deemed a pseudogene. The CDR3 covers 14 residues. The CDR3 nucleotides read TGTGCCAGCAGCAAAACTCAGGACACCGGGGAGCTGTTTTTT. Protein sequence: CASSKTQDTGELFF.

The chain has TRBV11-2 and TRBJ2-7; perhaps TRBD1 as D (6 bases). This CDR3 is 16 amino acids long. The germline V gene has CDR1 SGHAT and CDR2 FQNNGV. The V end was cut by 5 bases, the J end by 2 bases, with 19 bases between. As DNA, the CDR3 is TGTGCCAGCAGCCCTCCCTCGCAGGGGACGACCTACGAGCAGTACTTC. It yields the protein CASSPPSQGTTYEQYF.

J is TRBJ1-6 and V is TRBV6-6; D gene unclear. Trimming removed 0 bases from V and 3 bases from J, with 6 bases in between. Germline V gene lookup returns CDR1 MNHNY and CDR2 SVGAGI (reference sequence). The CDR3 spans 15 residues. CDR3 DNA sequence: TGTGCCAGCAGTTACTCTGCGGACTATAATTCACCCCTCCACTTT. This codes for CASSYSADYNSPLHF.

J is TRBJ2-7 and V is TRBV28, with TRBD1 matching over 9 bases. V lost 5 bases, J lost 2 bases, and 7 bases stayed unmatched. The CDR3 totals 15 residues. Germline V CDR1 and CDR2: MDHEN, SYDVKM. CDR3 sequence: CASSTGGAGTYEQYF. CDR3 bases: TGTGCCAGCAGTACAGGGGGCGCGGGAACCTACGAGCAGTACTTC.